A selection of T cell receptor beta chains follows, all from one sample in a study of siplizumab effects on memory and regulatory T cells. Some clones are missing from TCRdb's copy, which holds only in-frame ones; the method was immunoSEQ multiplex PCR. The profile shows about 100,000 clones, about nine tenths of them singletons. The specimen sequenced was non-Treg CD4+ T cells sorted from blood. The origin of the receptors is a human donor in good health. CDR3s include the opening cysteine and the closing phenylalanine or tryptophan. Each record gives: V gene, clone size, CDR3 protein. Clone size is not always given. Where it is, it says once, few, many or a class for expanded clones.

TRBV28	-	CASSLQIPGRFTGELFF
TRBV20-1	-	CSARDDYEQYF
TRBV29-1	-	CSVDRAGGEQYF
TRBV4-3	-	CASSQLGVTEAFF
TRBV5-6	-	CASRTTGTGGDYGYTF
TRBV4-1	-	CASSQDTSGSGELFF
TRBV30	-	CAWSNGQGGNTIYF
TRBV7-9	-	CASSRDGYEQYF
TRBV9	-	CASSQTSGRTGNTQYF
TRBV6-5	-	CASSYEGRFTEAFF
TRBV6-5	-	CASSYDRDRAYEQYF
TRBV10-3	-	CAIGRGTHDLNEQFF
TRBV5-1	once	CASIARAGSPNEQFF
TRBV7-8	-	CASSLGTGTGYSYEQYF
TRBV19	-	CASSINPPAGAAGELFF
TRBV7-3	-	CASSFDRGYEQYF
TRBV20-1	-	CSASTSQQQFF
TRBV30	-	CAWNVGSSGGTDTQYF
TRBV6-4	-	CASRKNPGDTQYF
TRBV6-1	-	CASSVRPSAETQYF
TRBV27	-	CASSLLGQGAYNEQFF
TRBV5-1	-	CASSKATGSYEQYF